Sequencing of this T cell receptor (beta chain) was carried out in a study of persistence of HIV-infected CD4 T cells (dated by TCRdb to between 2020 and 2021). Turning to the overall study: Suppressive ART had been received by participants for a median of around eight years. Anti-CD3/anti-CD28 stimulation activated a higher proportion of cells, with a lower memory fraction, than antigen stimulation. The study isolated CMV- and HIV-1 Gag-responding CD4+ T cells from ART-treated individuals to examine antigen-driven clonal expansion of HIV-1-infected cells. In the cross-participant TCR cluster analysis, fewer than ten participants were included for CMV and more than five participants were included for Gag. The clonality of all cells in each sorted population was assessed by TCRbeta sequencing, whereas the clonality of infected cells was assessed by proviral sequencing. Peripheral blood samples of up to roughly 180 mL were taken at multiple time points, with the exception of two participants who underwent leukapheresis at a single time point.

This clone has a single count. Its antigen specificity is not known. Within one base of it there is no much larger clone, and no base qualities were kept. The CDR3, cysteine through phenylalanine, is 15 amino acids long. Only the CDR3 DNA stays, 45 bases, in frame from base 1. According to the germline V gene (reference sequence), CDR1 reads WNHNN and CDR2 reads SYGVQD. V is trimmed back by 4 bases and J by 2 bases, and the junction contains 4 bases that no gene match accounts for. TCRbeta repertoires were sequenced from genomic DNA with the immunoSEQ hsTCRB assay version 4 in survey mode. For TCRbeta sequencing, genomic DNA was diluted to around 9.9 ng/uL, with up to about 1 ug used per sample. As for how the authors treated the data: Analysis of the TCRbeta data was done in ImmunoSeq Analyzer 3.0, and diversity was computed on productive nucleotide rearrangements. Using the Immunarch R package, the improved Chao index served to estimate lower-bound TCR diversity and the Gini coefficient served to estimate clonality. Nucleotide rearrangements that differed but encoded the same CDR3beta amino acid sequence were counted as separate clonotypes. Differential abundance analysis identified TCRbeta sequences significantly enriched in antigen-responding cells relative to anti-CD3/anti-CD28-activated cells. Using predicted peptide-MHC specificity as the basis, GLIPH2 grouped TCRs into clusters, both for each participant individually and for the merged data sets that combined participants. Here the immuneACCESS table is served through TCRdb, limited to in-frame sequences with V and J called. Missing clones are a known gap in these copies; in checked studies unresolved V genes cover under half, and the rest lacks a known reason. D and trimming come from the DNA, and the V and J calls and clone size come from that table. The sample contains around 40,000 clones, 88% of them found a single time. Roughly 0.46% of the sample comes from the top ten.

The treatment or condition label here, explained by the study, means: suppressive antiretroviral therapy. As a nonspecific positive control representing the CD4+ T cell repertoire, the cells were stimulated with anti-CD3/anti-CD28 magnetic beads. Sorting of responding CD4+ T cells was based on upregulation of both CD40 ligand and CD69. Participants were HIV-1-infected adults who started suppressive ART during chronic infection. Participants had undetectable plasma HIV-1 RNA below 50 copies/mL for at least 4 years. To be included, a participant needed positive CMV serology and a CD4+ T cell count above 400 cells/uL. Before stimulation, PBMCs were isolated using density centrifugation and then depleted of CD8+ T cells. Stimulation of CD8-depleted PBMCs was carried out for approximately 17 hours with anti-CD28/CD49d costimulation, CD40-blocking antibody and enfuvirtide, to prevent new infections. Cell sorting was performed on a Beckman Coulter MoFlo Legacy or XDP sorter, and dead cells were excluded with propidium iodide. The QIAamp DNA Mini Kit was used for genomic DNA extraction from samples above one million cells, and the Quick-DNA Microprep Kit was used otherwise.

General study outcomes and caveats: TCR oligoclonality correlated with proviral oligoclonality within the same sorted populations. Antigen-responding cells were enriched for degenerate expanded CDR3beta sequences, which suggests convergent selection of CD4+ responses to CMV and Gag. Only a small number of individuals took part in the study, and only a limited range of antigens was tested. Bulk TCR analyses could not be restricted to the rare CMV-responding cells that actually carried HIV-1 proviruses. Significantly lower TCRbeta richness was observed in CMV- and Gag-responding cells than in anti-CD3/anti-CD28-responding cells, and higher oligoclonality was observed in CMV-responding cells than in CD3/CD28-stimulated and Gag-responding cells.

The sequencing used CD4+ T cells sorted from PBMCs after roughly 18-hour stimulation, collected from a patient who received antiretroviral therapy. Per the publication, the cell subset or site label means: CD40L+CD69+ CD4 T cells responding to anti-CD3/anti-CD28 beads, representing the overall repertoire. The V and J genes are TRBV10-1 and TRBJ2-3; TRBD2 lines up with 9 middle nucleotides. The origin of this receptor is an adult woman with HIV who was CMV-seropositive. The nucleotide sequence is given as TGCGCCAGCAGTGCGGAGCGGGGGGACACAGATACGCAGTATTTT. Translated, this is CASSAERGDTDTQYF.